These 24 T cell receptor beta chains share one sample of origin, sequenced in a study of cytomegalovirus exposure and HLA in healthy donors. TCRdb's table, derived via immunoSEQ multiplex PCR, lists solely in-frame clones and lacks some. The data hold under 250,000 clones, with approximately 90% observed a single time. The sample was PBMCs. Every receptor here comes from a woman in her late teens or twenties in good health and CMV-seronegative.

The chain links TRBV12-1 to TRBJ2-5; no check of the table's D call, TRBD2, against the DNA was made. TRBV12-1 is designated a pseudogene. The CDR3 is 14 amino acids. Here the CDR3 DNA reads TGTGCCAGCAGCTTGGCAGCGGACCAAGAGACCCAGTACTTC. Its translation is CASSLAADQETQYF.

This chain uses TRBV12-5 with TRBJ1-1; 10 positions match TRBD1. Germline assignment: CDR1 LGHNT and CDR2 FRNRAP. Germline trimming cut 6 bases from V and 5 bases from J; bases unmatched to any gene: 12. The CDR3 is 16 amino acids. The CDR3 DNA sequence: TGTGCTAGTGGCGAAGGACAGGGGGGGGCCCGTACTGAAGCTTTCTTT. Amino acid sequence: CASGEGQGGARTEAFF.

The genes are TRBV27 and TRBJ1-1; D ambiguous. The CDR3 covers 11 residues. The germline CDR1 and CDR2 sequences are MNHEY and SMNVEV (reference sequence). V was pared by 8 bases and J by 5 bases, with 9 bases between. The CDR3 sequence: CASERGTEAFF. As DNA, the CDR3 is TGTGCCAGCGAGCGGGGAACTGAAGCTTTCTTT.

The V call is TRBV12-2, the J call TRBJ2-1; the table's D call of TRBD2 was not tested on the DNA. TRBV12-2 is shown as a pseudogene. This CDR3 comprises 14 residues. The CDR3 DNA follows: TGTGCCCCTTGGCCTAGCGGAGACCCCTTTGCGCAGTTCTTC. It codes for CAPWPSGDPFAQFF.

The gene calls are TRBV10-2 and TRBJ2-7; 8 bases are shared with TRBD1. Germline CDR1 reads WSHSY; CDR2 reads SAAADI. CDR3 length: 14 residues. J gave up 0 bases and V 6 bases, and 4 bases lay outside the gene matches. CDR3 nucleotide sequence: TGCGCCAGCAGCTACAGGGGGAGCTCCTACGAGCAGTACTTC. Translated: CASSYRGSSYEQYF.

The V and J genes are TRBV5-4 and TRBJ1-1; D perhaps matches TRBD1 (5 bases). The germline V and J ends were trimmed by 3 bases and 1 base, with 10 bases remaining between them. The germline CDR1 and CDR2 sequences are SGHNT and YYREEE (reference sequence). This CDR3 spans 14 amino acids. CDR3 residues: CASSWDGGNTEAFF. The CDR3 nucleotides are TGTGCCAGCAGCTGGGACGGGGGGAACACTGAAGCTTTCTTT.

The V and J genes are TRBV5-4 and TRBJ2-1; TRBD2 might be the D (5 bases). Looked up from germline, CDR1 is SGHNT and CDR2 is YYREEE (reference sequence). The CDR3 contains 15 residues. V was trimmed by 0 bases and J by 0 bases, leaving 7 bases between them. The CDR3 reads CASSLVRVSYNEQFF. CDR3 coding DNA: TGTGCCAGCAGCTTGGTGCGGGTCTCCTACAATGAGCAGTTCTTC.

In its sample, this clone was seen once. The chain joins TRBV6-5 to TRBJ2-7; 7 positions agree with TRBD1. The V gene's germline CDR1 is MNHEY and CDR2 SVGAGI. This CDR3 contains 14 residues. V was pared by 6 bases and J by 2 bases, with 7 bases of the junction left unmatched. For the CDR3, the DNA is TGTGCCAGCAGGATCATGACAGGGACCTACGAGCAGTACTTC. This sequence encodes CASRIMTGTYEQYF.

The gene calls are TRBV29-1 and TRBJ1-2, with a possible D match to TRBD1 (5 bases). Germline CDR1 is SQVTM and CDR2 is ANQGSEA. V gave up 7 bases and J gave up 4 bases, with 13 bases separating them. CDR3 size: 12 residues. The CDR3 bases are TGCAGCGCCCTGAAGGGGATCTATGGCTACACCTTC. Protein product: CSALKGIYGYTF.

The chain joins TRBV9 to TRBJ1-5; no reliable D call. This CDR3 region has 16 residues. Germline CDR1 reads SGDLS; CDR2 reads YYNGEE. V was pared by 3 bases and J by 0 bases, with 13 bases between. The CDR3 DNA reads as TGTGCCAGCAGCGAAGGAGGGCGTCGTAGCAATCAGCCCCAGCATTTT. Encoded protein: CASSEGGRRSNQPQHF.

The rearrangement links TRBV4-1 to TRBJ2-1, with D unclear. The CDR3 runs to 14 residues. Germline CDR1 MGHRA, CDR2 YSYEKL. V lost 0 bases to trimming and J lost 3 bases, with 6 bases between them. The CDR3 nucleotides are TGCGCCAGCAGCCAAGAATACAGCTACAATGAGCAGTTCTTC. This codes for CASSQEYSYNEQFF.

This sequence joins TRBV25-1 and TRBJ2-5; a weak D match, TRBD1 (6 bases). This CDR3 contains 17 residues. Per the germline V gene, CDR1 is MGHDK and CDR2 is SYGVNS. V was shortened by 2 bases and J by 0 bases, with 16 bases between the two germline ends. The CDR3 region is CASSEAMRGIDQETQYF. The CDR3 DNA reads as TGTGCCAGCAGTGAAGCGATGAGGGGGATCGACCAAGAGACCCAGTACTTC.

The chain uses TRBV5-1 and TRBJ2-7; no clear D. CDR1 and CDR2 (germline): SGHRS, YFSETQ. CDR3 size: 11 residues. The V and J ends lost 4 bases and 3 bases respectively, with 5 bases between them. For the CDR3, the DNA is TGCGCCAGCAGCCTAAACTACGAGCAGTACTTC. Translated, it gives CASSLNYEQYF.

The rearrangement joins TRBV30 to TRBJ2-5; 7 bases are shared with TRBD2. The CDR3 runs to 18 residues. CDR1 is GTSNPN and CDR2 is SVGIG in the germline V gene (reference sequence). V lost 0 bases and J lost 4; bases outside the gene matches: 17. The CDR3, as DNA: TGTGCCTGGAGTGTACCCCCCCCAGAGGGAGGGCCCGTAGAGACCCAGTACTTC. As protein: CAWSVPPPEGGPVETQYF.

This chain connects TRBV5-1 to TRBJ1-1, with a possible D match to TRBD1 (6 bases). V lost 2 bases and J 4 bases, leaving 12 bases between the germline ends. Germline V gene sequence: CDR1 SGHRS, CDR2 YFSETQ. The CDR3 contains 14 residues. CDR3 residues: CASSFGTSITEAFF. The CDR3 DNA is TGCGCCAGCAGCTTCGGGACAAGTATCACTGAAGCTTTCTTT.

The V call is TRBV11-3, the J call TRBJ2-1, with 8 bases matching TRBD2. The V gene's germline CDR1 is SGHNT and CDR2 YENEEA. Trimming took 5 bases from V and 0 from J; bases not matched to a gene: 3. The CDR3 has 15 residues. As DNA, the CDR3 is TGTGCCAGCAGCCCCAGCGGGAGCTCCTACAATGAGCAGTTCTTC. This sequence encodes CASSPSGSSYNEQFF.

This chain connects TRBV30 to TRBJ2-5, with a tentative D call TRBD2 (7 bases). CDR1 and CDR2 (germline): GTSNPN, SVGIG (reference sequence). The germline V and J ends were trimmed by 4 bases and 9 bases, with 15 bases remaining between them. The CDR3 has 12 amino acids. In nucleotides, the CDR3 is TGTGCCTGGACTTCGGGGGGCCGGTCCCAGTACTTC. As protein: CAWTSGGRSQYF.

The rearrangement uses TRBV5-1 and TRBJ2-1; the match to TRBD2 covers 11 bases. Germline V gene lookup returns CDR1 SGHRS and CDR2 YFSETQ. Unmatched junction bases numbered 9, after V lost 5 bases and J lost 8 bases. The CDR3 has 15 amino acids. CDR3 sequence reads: CASRTVLAGEYEQFF. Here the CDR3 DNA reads TGCGCCAGCAGAACTGTACTAGCGGGAGAGTATGAGCAGTTCTTC.

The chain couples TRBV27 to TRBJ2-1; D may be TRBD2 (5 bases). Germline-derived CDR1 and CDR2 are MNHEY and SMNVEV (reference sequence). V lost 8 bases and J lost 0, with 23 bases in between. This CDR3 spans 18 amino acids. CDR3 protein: CASSFAGVGRNSYNEQFF. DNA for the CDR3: TGTGCCAGCTCGTTCGCCGGGGTTGGGCGGAACTCCTACAATGAGCAGTTCTTC.

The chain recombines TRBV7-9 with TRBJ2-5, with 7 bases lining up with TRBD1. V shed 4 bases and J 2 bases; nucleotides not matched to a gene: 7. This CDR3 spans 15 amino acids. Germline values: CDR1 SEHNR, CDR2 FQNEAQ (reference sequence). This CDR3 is CASSWRPGQQETQYF. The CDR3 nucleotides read TGTGCCAGCAGCTGGCGTCCGGGACAGCAAGAGACCCAGTACTTC.

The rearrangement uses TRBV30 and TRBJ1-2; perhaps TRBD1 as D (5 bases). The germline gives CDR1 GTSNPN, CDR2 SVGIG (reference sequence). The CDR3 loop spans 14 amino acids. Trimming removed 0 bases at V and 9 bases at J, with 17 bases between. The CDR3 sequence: CAWSVGGGIGSYTF. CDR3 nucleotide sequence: TGTGCCTGGAGTGTCGGCGGGGGGATCGGAAGCTACACCTTC. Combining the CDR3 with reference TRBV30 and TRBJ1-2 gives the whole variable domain SQTIHQWPATLVQPVGSPLSLECTVEGTSNPNLYWYRQAAGRGLQLLFYSVGIGQISSEVPQNLSASRPQDRQFILSSKKLLLSDSGFYLCAWSVGGGIGSYTFGSGTRLTVV.

CDR3 sequence reads: CASRRTSGNNEQFF. CDR3 nucleotide sequence: TGTGCCAGCAGACGGACGTCGGGAAACAATGAGCAGTTCTTC. The gene calls are TRBV27 and TRBJ2-1; D might be TRBD2 (5 bases). The CDR3 totals 14 residues. Between the trimmed V and J ends, which lost 6 bases and 5 bases, there was a span of 14 bases. Looked up from germline, CDR1 is MNHEY and CDR2 is SMNVEV (reference sequence).

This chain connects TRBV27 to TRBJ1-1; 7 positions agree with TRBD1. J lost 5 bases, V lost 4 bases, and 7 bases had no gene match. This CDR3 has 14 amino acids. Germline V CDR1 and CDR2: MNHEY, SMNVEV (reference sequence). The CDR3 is CASSSYDRDTEAFF. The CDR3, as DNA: TGTGCCAGCAGTTCCTATGACAGGGATACTGAAGCTTTCTTT.

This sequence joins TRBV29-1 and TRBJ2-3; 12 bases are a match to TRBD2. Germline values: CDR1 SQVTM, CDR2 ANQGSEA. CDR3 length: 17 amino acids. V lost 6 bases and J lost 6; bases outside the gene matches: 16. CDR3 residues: CSVQGQPSGRGLDTQYF. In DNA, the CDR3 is TGCAGCGTCCAGGGGCAGCCTAGCGGGAGGGGCTTGGATACGCAGTATTTT.